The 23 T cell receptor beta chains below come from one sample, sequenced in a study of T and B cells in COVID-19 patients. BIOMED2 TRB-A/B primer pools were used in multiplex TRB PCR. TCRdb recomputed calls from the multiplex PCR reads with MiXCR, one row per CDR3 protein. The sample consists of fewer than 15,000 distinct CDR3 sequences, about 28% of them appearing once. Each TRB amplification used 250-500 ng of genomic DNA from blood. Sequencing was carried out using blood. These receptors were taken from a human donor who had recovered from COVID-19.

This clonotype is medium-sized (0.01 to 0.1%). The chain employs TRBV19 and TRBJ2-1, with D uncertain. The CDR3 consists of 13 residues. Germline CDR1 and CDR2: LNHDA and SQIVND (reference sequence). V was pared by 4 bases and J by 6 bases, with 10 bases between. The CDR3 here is CASSTQTSNEQFF. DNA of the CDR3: TGTGCCAGTAGTACACAAACATCCAATGAGCAGTTCTTC.

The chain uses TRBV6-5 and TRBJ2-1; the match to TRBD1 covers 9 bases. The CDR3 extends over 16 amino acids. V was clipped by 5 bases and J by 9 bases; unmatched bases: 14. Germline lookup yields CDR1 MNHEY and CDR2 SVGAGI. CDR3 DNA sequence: TGTGCCAGCAGTGAGACCTCCGGGACAGGGTTCGGTGAGCAGTTCTTC. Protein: CASSETSGTGFGEQFF.

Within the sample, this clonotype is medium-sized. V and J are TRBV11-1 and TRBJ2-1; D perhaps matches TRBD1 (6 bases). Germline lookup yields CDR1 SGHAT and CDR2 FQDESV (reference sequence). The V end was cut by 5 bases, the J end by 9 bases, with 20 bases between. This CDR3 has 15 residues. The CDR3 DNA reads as TGTGCCAGCAGCGACCCGTCGGCAGGGGTTGCTGAGCAGTTCTTC. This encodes CASSDPSAGVAEQFF. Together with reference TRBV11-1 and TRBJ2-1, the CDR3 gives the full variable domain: EAEVAQSPRYKITEKSQAVAFWCDPISGHATLYWYRQILGQGPELLVQFQDESVVDDSQLPKDRFSAERLKGVDSTLKIQPAELGDSAMYLCASSDPSAGVAEQFFGPGTRLTVL.

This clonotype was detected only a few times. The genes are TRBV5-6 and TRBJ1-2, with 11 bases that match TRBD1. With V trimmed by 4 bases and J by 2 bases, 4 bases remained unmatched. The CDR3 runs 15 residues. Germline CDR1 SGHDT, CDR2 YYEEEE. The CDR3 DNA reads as TGTGCCAGCAGCGGGCGGGACAGGGGGAACTATGGCTACACCTTC. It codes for CASSGRDRGNYGYTF.

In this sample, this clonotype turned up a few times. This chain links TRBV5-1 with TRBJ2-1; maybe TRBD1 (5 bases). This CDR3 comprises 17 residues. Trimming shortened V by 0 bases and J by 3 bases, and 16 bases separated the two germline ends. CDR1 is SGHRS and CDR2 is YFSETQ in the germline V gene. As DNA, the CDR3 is TGCGCCAGCAGCTTGGGGTTCGACAGCCAAAACTACAATGAGCAGTTCTTC. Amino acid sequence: CASSLGFDSQNYNEQFF.

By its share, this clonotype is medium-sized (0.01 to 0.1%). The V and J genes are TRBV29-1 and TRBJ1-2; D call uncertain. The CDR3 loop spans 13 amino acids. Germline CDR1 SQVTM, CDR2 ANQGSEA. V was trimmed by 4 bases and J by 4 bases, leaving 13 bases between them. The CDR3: CSVVLNFVYGYTF. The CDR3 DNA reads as TGCAGCGTTGTCCTCAACTTCGTCTATGGCTACACCTTC.

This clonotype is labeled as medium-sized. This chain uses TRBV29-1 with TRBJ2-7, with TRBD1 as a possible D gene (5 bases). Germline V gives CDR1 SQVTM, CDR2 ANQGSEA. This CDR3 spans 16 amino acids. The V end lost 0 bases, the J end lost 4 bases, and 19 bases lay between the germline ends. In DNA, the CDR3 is TGCAGCGTTGAAGATTATTTGGGGCCCCCTCCTTACGAGCAGTACTTC. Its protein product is CSVEDYLGPPPYEQYF.

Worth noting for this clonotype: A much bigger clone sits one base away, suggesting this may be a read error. CDR3 in DNA: TGTTCCACCAGCACCGACAACCGGGACACGGCAACTCAGTACTTC. Translation: CSTSTDNRDTATQYF. The rearrangement uses TRBV15 and TRBJ2-7; TRBD1 might be the D (6 bases). CDR1 LNHNV and CDR2 YYDKDF come from the germline V gene (reference sequence). This CDR3 is 15 amino acids long.

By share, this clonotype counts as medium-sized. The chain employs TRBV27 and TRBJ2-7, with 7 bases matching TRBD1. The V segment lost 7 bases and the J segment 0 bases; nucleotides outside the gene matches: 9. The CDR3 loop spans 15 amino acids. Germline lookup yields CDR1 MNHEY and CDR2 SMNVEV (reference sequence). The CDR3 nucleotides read TGTGCCAGCACATCCACTACAGGGGACTCCTACGAGCAGTACTTC. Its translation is CASTSTTGDSYEQYF.

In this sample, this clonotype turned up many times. In nucleotides, the CDR3 is TGTGCCAGCAGCTTCGAGGTGGGGGGCTCGTTGGAGACCCAGTACTTC. The encoded protein is CASSFEVGGSLETQYF. The V and J genes are TRBV5-6 and TRBJ2-5; D could derive from TRBD1 or TRBD2 (6 bases each). Germline loops: CDR1 SGHDT, CDR2 YYEEEE. The CDR3 runs 16 residues. Deletions cut 2 bases from V and 5 bases from J, with 19 bases between.

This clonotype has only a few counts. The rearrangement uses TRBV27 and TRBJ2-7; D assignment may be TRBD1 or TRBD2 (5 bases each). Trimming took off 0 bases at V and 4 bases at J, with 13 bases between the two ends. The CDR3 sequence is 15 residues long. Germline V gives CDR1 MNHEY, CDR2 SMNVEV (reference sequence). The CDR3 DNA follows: TGTGCCAGCAGTTTATCGTCGGGGCCTTCGTACGAGCAGTACTTC. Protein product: CASSLSSGPSYEQYF.

The CDR3 sequence: CASSEGTGANNEQFF. CDR3 sequence (DNA): TGTGCCAGCAGTGAGGGGACAGGGGCTAACAATGAGCAGTTCTTC. The chain recombines TRBV6-4 with TRBJ2-1, with 10 bases matching TRBD1. The CDR3 runs to 15 residues. Germline V gene sequence: CDR1 MRHNA, CDR2 SNTAGT. V lost 3 bases and J lost 5; bases outside the gene matches: 4.

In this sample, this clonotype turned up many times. CDR3: CASSLGVDAKKLFF. CDR3 nucleotide sequence: TGTGCCAGCAGTCTAGGCGTCGACGCGAAAAAACTGTTTTTT. The V call is TRBV27, the J call TRBJ1-4; no clear D gene. Trimming took 5 bases from V and 9 from J, leaving 16 bases between them. Germline V gives CDR1 MNHEY, CDR2 SMNVEV (reference sequence). The CDR3 consists of 14 residues.

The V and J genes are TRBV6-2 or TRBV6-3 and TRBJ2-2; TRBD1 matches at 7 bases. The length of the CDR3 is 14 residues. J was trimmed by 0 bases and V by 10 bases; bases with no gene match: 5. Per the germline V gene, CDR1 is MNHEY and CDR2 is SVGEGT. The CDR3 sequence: CATRGTANTGELFF. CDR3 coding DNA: TGTGCCACCCGAGGGACAGCGAACACCGGGGAGCTGTTTTTT.

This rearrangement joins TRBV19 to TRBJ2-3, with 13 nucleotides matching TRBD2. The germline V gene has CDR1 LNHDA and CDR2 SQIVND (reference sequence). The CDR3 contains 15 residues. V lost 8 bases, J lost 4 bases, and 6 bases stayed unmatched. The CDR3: CASQTSGGAADTQYF. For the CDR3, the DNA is TGTGCCAGTCAAACTAGCGGGGGGGCCGCAGATACGCAGTATTTT.

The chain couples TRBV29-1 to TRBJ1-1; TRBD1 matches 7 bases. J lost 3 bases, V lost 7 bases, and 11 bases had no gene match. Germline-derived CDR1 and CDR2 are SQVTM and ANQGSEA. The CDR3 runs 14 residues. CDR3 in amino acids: CSAREGARDTEAFF. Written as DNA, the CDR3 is TGCAGCGCTAGGGAGGGGGCGCGGGACACTGAAGCTTTCTTT.

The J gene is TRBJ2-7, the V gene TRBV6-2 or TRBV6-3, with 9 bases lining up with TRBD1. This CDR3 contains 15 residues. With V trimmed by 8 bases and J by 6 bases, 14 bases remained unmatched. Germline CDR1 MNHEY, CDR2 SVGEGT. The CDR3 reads CASSKTGTGYIEQYF. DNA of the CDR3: TGTGCCAGCTCCAAAACCGGGACAGGGTATATCGAGCAGTACTTC.

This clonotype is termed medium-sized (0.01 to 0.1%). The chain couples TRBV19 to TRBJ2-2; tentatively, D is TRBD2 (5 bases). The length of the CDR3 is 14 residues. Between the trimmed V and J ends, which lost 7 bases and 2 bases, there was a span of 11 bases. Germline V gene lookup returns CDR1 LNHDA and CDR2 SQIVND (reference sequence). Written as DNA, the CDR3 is TGTGCCAGTAAGGCTCCGGGAAACACCGGGGAGCTGTTTTTT. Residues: CASKAPGNTGELFF.

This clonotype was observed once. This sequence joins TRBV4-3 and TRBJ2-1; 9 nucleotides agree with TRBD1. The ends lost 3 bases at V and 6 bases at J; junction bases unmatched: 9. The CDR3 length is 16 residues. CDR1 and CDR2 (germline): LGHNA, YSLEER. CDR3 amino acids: CASSQQTGGIGNEQFF. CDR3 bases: TGCGCCAGCAGCCAGCAGACAGGGGGAATAGGCAATGAGCAGTTCTTC.

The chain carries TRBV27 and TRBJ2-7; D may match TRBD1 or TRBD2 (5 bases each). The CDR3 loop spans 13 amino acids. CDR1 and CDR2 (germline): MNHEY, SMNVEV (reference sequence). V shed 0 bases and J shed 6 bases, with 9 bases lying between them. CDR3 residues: CASSLSGVGEQYF. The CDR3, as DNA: TGTGCCAGCAGTTTATCGGGGGTAGGCGAGCAGTACTTC.

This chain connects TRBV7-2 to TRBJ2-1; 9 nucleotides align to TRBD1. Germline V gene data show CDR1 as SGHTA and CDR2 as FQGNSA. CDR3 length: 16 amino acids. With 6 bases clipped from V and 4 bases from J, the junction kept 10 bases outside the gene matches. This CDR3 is CASRSPGTGSYNEQFF. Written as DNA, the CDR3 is TGTGCCAGCAGGAGCCCCGGGACAGGGTCGTACAATGAGCAGTTCTTC.

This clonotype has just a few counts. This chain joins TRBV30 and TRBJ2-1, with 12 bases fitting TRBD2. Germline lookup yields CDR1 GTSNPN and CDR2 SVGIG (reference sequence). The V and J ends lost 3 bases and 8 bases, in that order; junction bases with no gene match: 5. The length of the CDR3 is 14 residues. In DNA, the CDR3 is TGTGCCTGGAGGACTAGCGGGAGTAACCATGAGCAGTTCTTC. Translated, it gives CAWRTSGSNHEQFF.

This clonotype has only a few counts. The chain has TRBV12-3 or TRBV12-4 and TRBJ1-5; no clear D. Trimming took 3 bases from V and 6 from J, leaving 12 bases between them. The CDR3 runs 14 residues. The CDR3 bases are TGTGCCAGCAGTTTGAACGCAGGAAGTCAGCCCCAGCATTTT. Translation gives CASSLNAGSQPQHF.